The present T cell receptor (beta chain) was sequenced within a study of shared clonotypes between healthy human individuals. Participating donors were healthy, HIV-negative adults free of recent acute infections or vaccinations. V was clipped by 6 bases and J by 2 bases; unmatched bases: 6. CDR1 is MNHNS and CDR2 is SASEGT in the germline V gene. The CDR3 is made up of 14 amino acids. As handled by the study authors: Quality scores were absent from the junction-only immunoSEQ sequences, so filtering differed. This table comes from immunoSEQ multiplex PCR, and its TCRdb copy is limited to in-frame clones, with some not included. That table furnishes V, J and clone size, whereas the DNA furnished D and trimming. The sample holds over a million clones, about 75% seen once.

The gene calls are TRBV6-1 and TRBJ1-1; the match to TRBD1 covers 7 bases. The receptor's source is a man between 18 and 35 years old in good health. What was sequenced was memory CD4+ T cells sorted from blood. The subset was: CD45RA-negative fraction. As DNA, the CDR3 is TGTGCCAGCAGCACAGAGGGGGCAAACACTGAAGCTTTCTTT. Translation: CASSTEGANTEAFF.